This T cell receptor beta chain originates from a study of blood T cell repertoires in COVID-19. The overall study: The study drew acute and convalescent COVID-19 samples from the United States, Italy and Spain. T cells, B-cell-depleted T cells, or PBMCs supplied cDNA or gDNA.

Data came from immunoSEQ multiplex PCR; TCRdb stores just in-frame clones and leaves some out. The sample yields around 80,000 clones, about 93% seen once. Between the trimmed V and J ends, which lost 0 bases and 2 bases, there was a span of 8 bases. The CDR3 length is 14 residues. Germline V lookup: CDR1 KGHSH, CDR2 LQKENI. V gene TRBV18 combines with J gene TRBJ2-7; D is uncertain. The sequence was obtained from a woman of 80 years or more with acute or convalescent COVID-19. The sample taken for sequencing was peripheral blood. The CDR3 DNA follows: TGTGCCAGCTCACCACCGTCAACTCCCTACGAGCAGTACTTC. This translates into CASSPPSTPYEQYF.